Listed here are 14 T cell receptor beta chains from one sample, sequenced in a study of blood T cell repertoires in COVID-19. Produced via immunoSEQ multiplex PCR; TCRdb's table is partial and in-frame only. The repertoire holds about 58,000 clones, with 81% as singletons. Specimen: peripheral blood. Every receptor here comes from a man aged 55 to 70 with COVID-19, enrolled during active disease.

This clone was seen a few times. The chain links TRBV6-1 to TRBJ2-1; perhaps TRBD2 as D (6 bases). Per germline, CDR1 MNHNS and CDR2 SASEGT. Trimming shortened V by 2 bases and J by 2 bases, and 16 bases separated the two germline ends. The CDR3 covers 17 residues. The CDR3 region is CASSEIAVSLTYNEQFF. CDR3 DNA sequence: TGTGCCAGCAGTGAAATAGCGGTTTCCCTTACCTACAATGAGCAGTTCTTC.

The chain combines TRBV2 with TRBJ2-5, with 9 bases that match TRBD1. CDR3 length: 15 residues. The trim removed 6 bases at V and 2 bases at J, leaving 7 bases unmatched. Germline V gene data show CDR1 as SNHLY and CDR2 as FYNNEI. Here the CDR3 reads CASRPTGGIQETQYF. CDR3 nucleotide sequence: TGTGCCAGCAGGCCCACAGGGGGCATACAAGAGACCCAGTACTTC.

V is TRBV5-1 and J is TRBJ2-5, with 10 bases matching TRBD1. Unmatched junction bases numbered 9, after V lost 2 bases and J lost 5 bases. Germline V gene lookup returns CDR1 SGHRS and CDR2 YFSETQ. This CDR3 is 16 amino acids long. The CDR3 DNA sequence: TGCGCCAGCAGCTTCGGGACAGGGGCCCGCGGGGAGACCCAGTACTTC. Translated: CASSFGTGARGETQYF.

This chain uses TRBV9 with TRBJ1-4; 10 bases fit TRBD1. From germline, CDR1 is SGDLS and CDR2 YYNGEE. This CDR3 comprises 15 residues. V shed 0 bases and J 8 bases; nucleotides not matched to a gene: 4. This chain's CDR3 is CASSVGQGAWEKLFF. In nucleotides, the CDR3 is TGTGCCAGCAGCGTAGGACAGGGGGCTTGGGAAAAACTGTTTTTT.

This clone came up once. The rearrangement joins TRBV6-2 or TRBV6-3 to TRBJ2-7; D is undetermined. This CDR3 has 15 amino acids. V gave up 5 bases and J gave up 3 bases, with 17 bases separating them. Germline V gene data show CDR1 as MNHEY and CDR2 as SVGEGT. CDR3 sequence (DNA): TGTGCCAGCAGTACGTCTGCGCCCGCTTTCTACGAGCAGTACTTC. It yields the protein CASSTSAPAFYEQYF.

The gene calls are TRBV28 and TRBJ2-7; TRBD2 agrees at 11 bases. The CDR3 loop spans 15 amino acids. V shed 5 bases and J 2 bases; nucleotides not matched to a gene: 5. From germline, CDR1 is MDHEN and CDR2 SYDVKM. The CDR3 bases are TGTGCCAGCAGTCTCGGGACTAGCGGAACCTACGAGCAGTACTTC. This encodes CASSLGTSGTYEQYF.

The chain recombines TRBV3-1 (or the pseudogene TRBV3-2) with TRBJ1-1; D unresolved. Germline V gene sequence: CDR1 LGHDT, CDR2 YNNKEL (reference sequence). Trimming pared 1 base from V and 11 bases from J, leaving 11 bases between. The CDR3 is made up of 12 amino acids. The CDR3 DNA is TGTGCCAGCAGCCAAGGTTTGGGGAGTGCTTTCTTT. Amino acids: CASSQGLGSAFF.

This chain joins TRBV9 and TRBJ2-1; TRBD2 matches 15 bases. V dropped 3 bases and J dropped 5; count of bases not matched to a gene: 3. CDR1 and CDR2 from the germline V gene are SGDLS and YYNGEE. This CDR3 comprises 16 residues. CDR3: CASSAGLAGGNNEQFF. The CDR3 DNA follows: TGTGCCAGCAGCGCGGGACTAGCGGGAGGAAACAATGAGCAGTTCTTC.

The chain is built from TRBV30 and TRBJ1-3; D is unresolved. The CDR3 sequence is 16 residues long. Trimming removed 4 bases at V and 0 bases at J, with 16 bases between. The germline V gene encodes CDR1 GTSNPN and CDR2 SVGIG (reference sequence). CDR3 loop: CAWNVGSGFSGNTIYF. DNA of the CDR3: TGTGCCTGGAACGTGGGGTCGGGGTTCTCTGGAAACACCATATATTTT.

This sequence joins TRBV4-2 and TRBJ1-4, with 10 bases that match TRBD1. Per germline, CDR1 LGHNA and CDR2 YNFKEQ. This CDR3 is 16 amino acids long. Trimming removed 0 bases from V and 6 bases from J; junction bases left unmatched: 4. CDR3 protein: CASSQDWGTGDEKLFF. For the CDR3, the DNA is TGTGCCAGCAGCCAAGATTGGGGGACAGGGGATGAAAAACTGTTTTTT.

J is TRBJ2-7 and V is TRBV9, with a weak D call TRBD1 (6 bases). This CDR3 spans 14 amino acids. Per the germline V gene, CDR1 is SGDLS and CDR2 is YYNGEE. V was clipped by 7 bases and J by 7 bases, with 21 bases between them. The CDR3 sequence is CASGLGLPRGEQYF. The CDR3 region has the DNA TGTGCCAGCGGATTGGGGCTACCGAGGGGGGAGCAGTACTTC.

V usage is TRBV6-1 and J usage is TRBJ2-6, with unresolved D. Germline CDR1 MNHNS, CDR2 SASEGT. V lost 2 bases and J lost 2, with 13 bases in between. The CDR3 spans 17 residues. The CDR3 protein is CASSESGGVPGANVLTF. Here the CDR3 DNA reads TGTGCCAGCAGTGAATCCGGCGGAGTCCCTGGGGCCAACGTCCTGACTTTC.

This clone was detected only once. CDR3 region: CASSLWDAGYGYTF. The DNA of the CDR3 is TGTGCCAGCAGCCTCTGGGACGCGGGATATGGCTACACCTTC. The chain links TRBV5-8 to TRBJ1-2; D is perhaps TRBD1 (5 bases). The CDR3 is made up of 14 amino acids. From germline, CDR1 is SGHTS and CDR2 YDEGEE. Trimming removed 4 bases from V and 5 bases from J, with 15 bases in between.

The chain couples TRBV7-8 to TRBJ2-3; 7 bases are shared with TRBD2. Germline loops: CDR1 SGHVS, CDR2 FQNEAQ. Germline trimming cut 1 base from V and 5 bases from J; bases unmatched to any gene: 6. The CDR3 extends over 15 amino acids. The CDR3 DNA is TGTGCCAGCAGCTTAGACGGGACTAAGGGAGATACGCAGTATTTT. Protein: CASSLDGTKGDTQYF.